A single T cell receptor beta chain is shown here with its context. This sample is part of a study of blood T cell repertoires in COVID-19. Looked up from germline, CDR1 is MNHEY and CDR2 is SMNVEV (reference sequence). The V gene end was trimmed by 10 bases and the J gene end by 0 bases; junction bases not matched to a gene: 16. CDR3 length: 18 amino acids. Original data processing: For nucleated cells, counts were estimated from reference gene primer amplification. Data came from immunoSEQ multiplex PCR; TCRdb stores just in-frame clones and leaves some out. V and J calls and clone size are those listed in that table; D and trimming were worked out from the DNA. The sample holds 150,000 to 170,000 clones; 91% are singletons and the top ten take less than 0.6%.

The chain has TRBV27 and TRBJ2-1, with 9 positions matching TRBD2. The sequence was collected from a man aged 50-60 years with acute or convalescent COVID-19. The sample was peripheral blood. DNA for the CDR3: TGTGCCACCCGGCCGACAGCGGGAGGCCCTCTCTCCTACAATGAGCAGTTCTTC. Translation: CATRPTAGGPLSYNEQFF.